A selection of T cell receptor beta chains follows, all from one sample in a study of T-cell memory formation after mild COVID-19. From the 5' RACE reads, TCRdb called clonotypes with MiXCR, one entry per CDR3 protein. The sample has over 350,000 distinct CDR3 sequences; 15% to 20% are singletons. The material sequenced was PBMCs or a T cell subset sorted from them (not recorded which). The origin of the receptors is a man younger than 35 who had mild COVID-19 (a few samples of this study predate the infection). Cell type and time point are not known. CDR3s include the opening cysteine and the closing phenylalanine or tryptophan. Each record gives: D gene, V gene, clone size, J gene, CDR3 protein, CDR3 DNA. D genes are given only for firm matches. Part of the rows lack a size; the others show once, few, many or a class for expanded clones.

TRBD1	TRBV4-2	many	TRBJ2-5	CASSLGGQGAQETQYF	TGTGCCAGCAGCTTAGGAGGACAGGGGGCGCAAGAGACCCAGTACTTC
.	TRBV10-3	.	TRBJ2-3	CAMLQGDLNTDTQYF	TGTGCCATGTTACAGGGCGACCTGAACACAGATACGCAGTATTTT
.	TRBV30	few	TRBJ1-2	CAWTPTAGYGYTF	TGTGCCTGGACCCCAACCGCTGGCTATGGCTACACCTTC
.	TRBV4-1	.	TRBJ1-1	CASSQATGLTEAFF	TGCGCCAGCAGCCAAGCCACAGGACTTACTGAAGCTTTCTTT
.	TRBV7-2	few	TRBJ2-7	CASSPLVGTYEQYF	TGTGCCAGCAGCCCGCTGGTTGGGACGTACGAGCAGTACTTC
.	TRBV6-1	.	TRBJ2-2	CASSERQALNTGELFF	TGTGCCAGCAGTGAAAGACAGGCGCTGAACACCGGGGAGCTGTTTTTT
.	TRBV12-3/TRBV12-4	.	TRBJ1-2	CASSFFRGFNYGYTF	TGTGCCAGCAGTTTTTTCAGGGGTTTTAACTATGGCTACACCTTC
TRBD2	TRBV20-1	.	TRBJ2-7	CSARPGGPGYEQYF	TGCAGTGCTAGACCGGGGGGGCCGGGTTACGAGCAGTACTTC
.	TRBV7-9	.	TRBJ2-5	CASSRLHPGETQYF	TGTGCCAGCTCCCGACTACACCCGGGAGAGACCCAGTACTTC
TRBD2	TRBV24-1	few	TRBJ2-5	CATSDVLAGETQYF	TGTGCCACCAGTGATGTACTAGCGGGGGAGACCCAGTACTTC
.	TRBV15	few	TRBJ2-5	CATSPRNQETQYF	TGTGCCACCAGCCCGAGGAACCAAGAGACCCAGTACTTC
TRBD1	TRBV7-8	.	TRBJ1-1	CASSLMIRQGDTEAFF	TGTGCCAGCAGCTTAATGATAAGGCAGGGGGACACTGAAGCTTTCTTT
.	TRBV18	many	TRBJ2-4	CASSPIAGMNIQYF	TGTGCCAGCTCCCCTATCGCGGGTATGAACATTCAGTACTTC
.	TRBV6-5	.	TRBJ1-2	CASSSGILGYTF	TGTGCCAGCAGTTCAGGCATCCTAGGCTACACCTTC
.	TRBV18	.	TRBJ2-7	CASSPQPGDSYEQYF	TGTGCCAGCTCACCACAACCGGGGGACTCCTACGAGCAGTACTTC
.	TRBV7-9	.	TRBJ1-2	CASSRRGGIADYGYTF	TGTGCCAGCAGCCGCCGAGGTGGGATTGCGGACTATGGCTACACCTTC
TRBD2	TRBV7-3	.	TRBJ2-2	CASSSSGGTGELFF	TGTGCCAGCAGCTCTAGCGGGGGCACCGGGGAGCTGTTTTTT
.	TRBV7-7	.	TRBJ1-6	CASSLAGDRSSSYNSPLHF	TGTGCTAGCAGCTTAGCGGGGGACCGATCAAGCTCCTATAATTCACCCCTCCACTTT
.	TRBV28	.	TRBJ2-3	CASRIRAGQSTDTQYF	TGTGCCAGCAGGATCCGAGCCGGACAGAGCACAGATACGCAGTATTTT
TRBD2	TRBV4-3	many	TRBJ2-2	CASSQGLSGGADTGELFF	TGCGCCAGCAGCCAAGGGTTAAGCGGGGGGGCCGACACCGGGGAGCTGTTTTTT
TRBD1	TRBV7-9	many	TRBJ1-2	CASSLWNRGDYGYTF	TGTGCCAGCAGCTTGTGGAACAGGGGTGACTATGGCTACACCTTC
.	TRBV3-1	many	TRBJ1-6	CASSLQGDIRNSPLHF	TGTGCCAGCAGCCTCCAGGGTGACATAAGGAATTCACCCCTCCACTTT
TRBD1	TRBV11-2	.	TRBJ2-7	CASSHPRGQGSSYEQYF	TGTGCCAGCAGCCACCCCAGGGGACAGGGAAGCTCCTACGAGCAGTACTTC
.	TRBV19	.	TRBJ1-2	CASSPPLGGTEPYGYTF	TGTGCCAGTAGTCCACCCCTGGGGGGGACGGAGCCCTATGGCTACACCTTC
.	TRBV6-5	few	TRBJ1-5	CASRWGPGQPQHF	TGTGCCAGCAGGTGGGGTCCAGGTCAGCCCCAGCATTTT
.	TRBV12-5	.	TRBJ2-3	CASGSRDDTQYF	TGTGCTAGTGGTTCTCGGGATGATACGCAGTATTTT
.	TRBV20-1	many	TRBJ2-3	CSASSLSWSTDTQYF	TGCAGTGCTAGCTCCCTCTCCTGGAGCACAGATACGCAGTATTTT
.	TRBV7-2	.	TRBJ2-7	CASSLVRQGSYEQYF	TGTGCCAGCAGCTTAGTACGGCAGGGTTCATACGAGCAGTACTTC
TRBD1	TRBV7-9	.	TRBJ2-2	CASSLARTGAHTGELFF	TGTGCCAGCAGCTTAGCTAGGACAGGGGCGCACACCGGGGAGCTGTTTTTT
TRBD2	TRBV5-1	few	TRBJ2-5	CASSLRGGGVSYQETQYF	TGCGCCAGCAGCTTGCGGGGCGGGGGGGTATCCTACCAAGAGACCCAGTACTTC
.	TRBV19	few	TRBJ2-1	CASSKAVLLLDEQFF	TGTGCCAGTAGTAAAGCGGTCCTCCTTTTAGATGAGCAGTTCTTC
.	TRBV14	few	TRBJ1-4	CASRAQVYEKLFF	TGTGCCAGCAGAGCCCAGGTCTATGAAAAACTGTTTTTT
.	TRBV12-3/TRBV12-4	many	TRBJ1-5	CASSPTGRDQHF	TGTGCCAGCAGTCCAACCGGCCGAGACCAGCATTTT
.	TRBV20-1	.	TRBJ1-2	CSATSVRAEYGYTF	TGCAGTGCCACCTCGGTGAGGGCTGAATATGGCTACACCTTC
.	TRBV7-2	many	TRBJ1-2	CASSLGRDYGYTF	TGTGCCAGCAGCTTAGGACGAGACTATGGCTACACCTTC
TRBD1	TRBV4-1	.	TRBJ1-5	CASSQGQGPNQPQHF	TGCGCCAGCAGCCAAGGACAGGGCCCAAATCAGCCCCAGCATTTT
.	TRBV15	.	TRBJ1-5	CATSRVEGPRQPQHF	TGTGCCACCAGCAGAGTTGAAGGCCCCAGGCAGCCCCAGCATTTT
.	TRBV7-6	.	TRBJ1-1	CASSVNADTEAFF	TGTGCCAGCAGCGTTAACGCTGACACTGAAGCTTTCTTT
.	TRBV20-1	few	TRBJ2-2	CRYRDTNTGELFF	TGCAGATACCGGGACACCAACACCGGGGAGCTGTTTTTT
.	TRBV6-5	few	TRBJ2-1	CASSSPGYDEQFF	TGTGCCAGCAGCTCGCCGGGTTACGATGAGCAGTTCTTC
TRBD2	TRBV6-2/TRBV6-3	.	TRBJ2-3	CASSYSAGGPTDTQYF	TGTGCCAGCAGTTACTCCGCGGGGGGACCCACAGATACGCAGTATTTT
.	TRBV5-1	many	TRBJ2-1	CASSLTGNNEQFF	TGCGCCAGCAGCTTGACAGGCAACAATGAGCAGTTCTTC
.	TRBV6-5	few	TRBJ1-5	CASSIGENSNQPQHF	TGTGCCAGCAGTATAGGGGAAAATAGCAATCAGCCCCAGCATTTT
.	TRBV29-1	.	TRBJ2-5	CSAEGGVQETQYF	TGCAGCGCTGAGGGTGGGGTCCAAGAGACCCAGTACTTC
TRBD1	TRBV7-2	.	TRBJ2-3	CASRPGWDRGTNTQYF	TGTGCCAGCAGACCAGGTTGGGACAGGGGTACGAATACGCAGTATTTT
.	TRBV5-5	many	TRBJ2-7	CASSPSKVDKSYEQYF	TGTGCCAGCAGCCCATCTAAGGTGGATAAGTCCTACGAGCAGTACTTC
.	TRBV6-2/TRBV6-3	.	TRBJ1-1	CASSYEGRLNTEAFF	TGTGCCAGCAGTTACGAAGGACGGCTGAACACTGAAGCTTTCTTT